One T cell receptor beta chain is described in this entry. Its specificity is unknown. The data stem from a study of cytomegalovirus exposure and HLA in healthy donors. The germline V gene encodes CDR1 SGHTA and CDR2 FQGNSA. CDR3 size: 15 residues. V shed 7 bases and J shed 6 bases, with 22 bases lying between them. Study observations and caveats: TCR beta sequences reportedly predicted the HLA-A and HLA-B alleles of most subjects accurately. The authors listed 150 to 200 TCR beta chains as cytomegalovirus-associated.

The PCR was carried out with 60 Vbeta primers and 13 Jbeta primers. TCRdb's table, derived via immunoSEQ multiplex PCR, lists solely in-frame clones and lacks some. The sample has about 160,000 clones; around 79% are singletons. Input material: PBMCs. This rearrangement joins TRBV7-2 to TRBJ2-7; D might be TRBD2 (6 bases). This sequence was found in a woman aged 50 to 60 in good health and CMV-seropositive. The CDR3 loop reads CASTPTNGGSGEQYF. The DNA for the CDR3 is TGTGCCAGCACCCCCACCAACGGGGGATCGGGCGAGCAGTACTTC.